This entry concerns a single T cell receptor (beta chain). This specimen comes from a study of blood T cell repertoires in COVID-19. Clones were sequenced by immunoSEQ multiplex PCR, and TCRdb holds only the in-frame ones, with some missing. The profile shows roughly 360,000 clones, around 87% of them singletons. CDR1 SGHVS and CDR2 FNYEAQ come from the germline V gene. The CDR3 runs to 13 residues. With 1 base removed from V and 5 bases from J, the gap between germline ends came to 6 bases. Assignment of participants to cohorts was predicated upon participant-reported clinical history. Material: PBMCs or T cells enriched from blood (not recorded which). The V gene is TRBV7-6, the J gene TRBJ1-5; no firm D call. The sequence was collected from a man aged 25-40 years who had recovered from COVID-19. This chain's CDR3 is CASSLDSYQPQHF. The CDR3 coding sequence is TGTGCCAGCAGCTTAGACAGTTATCAGCCCCAGCATTTT.